Following are 4 T cell receptor beta chains from one sample sequenced in a study of response to subunit inactivated influenza vaccine. Using its own MiXCR run on the RT-PCR reads, TCRdb lists one record per CDR3 protein. The sample has around 320,000 distinct CDR3 sequences, over 20% seen once. The material sequenced was PBMCs from blood, taken approximately 20 months after vaccination. The receptors were sampled from a man in his fifties or sixties who received an inactivated influenza vaccine.

The V and J genes are TRBV5-1 and TRBJ1-2; TRBD1 aligns across 7 bases. The CDR3 runs to 13 residues. CDR1 SGHRS and CDR2 YFSETQ come from the germline V gene. V gave up 7 bases and J gave up 6 bases; unmatched junction bases: 9. CDR3 protein: CASGLDRIDGYTF. As DNA, the CDR3 is TGCGCCAGCGGTTTGGACAGGATTGATGGCTACACCTTC.

The rearrangement joins TRBV7-9 to TRBJ1-2; 9 bases fit TRBD1. Per germline, CDR1 SEHNR and CDR2 FQNEAQ (reference sequence). J gave up 3 bases and V 5 bases, and 7 bases lay outside the gene matches. The CDR3 is made up of 15 amino acids. The DNA for the CDR3 is TGTGCCAGCAGCGCATACAGGGGGCCGCACTATGGCTACACCTTC. Translation gives CASSAYRGPHYGYTF. The full variable domain, rest sourced from reference TRBV7-9 and TRBJ1-2, is DTGVSQNPRHKITKRGQNVTFRCDPISEHNRLYWYRQTLGQGPEFLTYFQNEAQLEKSRLLSDRFSAERPKGSFSTLEIQRTEQGDSAMYLCASSAYRGPHYGYTFGSGTRLTVV.

The CDR3 bases are TGCGCCAGCAGCCCCACGACAGGGGTGAACACCGGGGAGCTGTTTTTT. It specifies CASSPTTGVNTGELFF. The chain employs TRBV5-1 and TRBJ2-2, with 8 bases matching TRBD1. This CDR3 is 16 amino acids long. Germline V lookup: CDR1 SGHRS, CDR2 YFSETQ. V lost 4 bases, J lost 1 base, and 6 bases stayed unmatched.

This chain uses TRBV20-1 with TRBJ1-5, with D unresolved. The CDR3 is made up of 14 amino acids. V was shortened by 0 bases and J by 5 bases, with 11 bases between the two germline ends. Germline CDR1 and CDR2: DFQATT and SNEGSKA (reference sequence). The CDR3 is CSARDELDYQPQHF. CDR3 DNA: TGCAGTGCTAGAGATGAGTTGGATTATCAGCCCCAGCATTTT.